The clone carrying this TCR beta chain appeared a few times. The record originates from a study of T-cell reconstitution after alpha-beta-depleted transplantation in children. During its preparation, the TCRbeta library received unique molecular identifiers. In TCRdb, the PCR reads were re-called with MiXCR into one record per CDR3 protein. This table holds just over 200,000 distinct CDR3 sequences, 7% to 9% found once. The germline gives CDR1 MNHEY, CDR2 SVGAGI. Trimming took 8 bases from V and 2 from J, leaving 6 bases between them. This CDR3 contains 11 residues. The genes are TRBV6-5 and TRBJ2-5; no definite D call. This sequence originates from a male patient under 10 years old who had a stem cell transplant for acute myeloid leukemia, so the T cells may come from the graft donor. The source material was PBMCs, mostly from graft donor cells, sampled 360 days after TCRalphabeta/CD19-depleted stem cell transplant. In DNA form, the CDR3 reads TGTGCCAGCGCCGTGCAAGAGACCCAGTACTTC. It yields the protein CASAVQETQYF.